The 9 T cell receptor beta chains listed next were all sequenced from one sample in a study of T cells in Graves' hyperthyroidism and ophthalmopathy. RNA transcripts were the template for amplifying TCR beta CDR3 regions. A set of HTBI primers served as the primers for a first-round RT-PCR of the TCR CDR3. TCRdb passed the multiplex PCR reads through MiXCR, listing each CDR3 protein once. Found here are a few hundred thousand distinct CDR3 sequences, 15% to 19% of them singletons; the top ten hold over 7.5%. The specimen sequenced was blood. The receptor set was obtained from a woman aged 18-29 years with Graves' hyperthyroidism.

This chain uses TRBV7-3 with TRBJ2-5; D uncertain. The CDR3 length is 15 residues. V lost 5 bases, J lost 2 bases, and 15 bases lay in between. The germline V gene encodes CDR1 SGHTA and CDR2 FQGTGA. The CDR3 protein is CASSQTGPWQETQYF. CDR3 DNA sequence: TGTGCCAGCAGCCAAACCGGGCCCTGGCAAGAGACCCAGTACTTC.

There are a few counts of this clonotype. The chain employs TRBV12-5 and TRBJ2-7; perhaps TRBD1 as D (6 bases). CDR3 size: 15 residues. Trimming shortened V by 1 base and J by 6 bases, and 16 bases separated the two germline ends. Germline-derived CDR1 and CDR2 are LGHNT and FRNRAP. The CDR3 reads CASGLDVGASGEQYF. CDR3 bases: TGTGCTAGTGGTTTGGACGTGGGGGCCTCTGGCGAGCAGTACTTC.

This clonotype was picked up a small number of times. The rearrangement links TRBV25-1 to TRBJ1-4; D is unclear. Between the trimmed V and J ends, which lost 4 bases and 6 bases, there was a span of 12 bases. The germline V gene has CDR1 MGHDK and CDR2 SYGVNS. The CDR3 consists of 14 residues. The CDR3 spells CASSAGWGDEKLFF. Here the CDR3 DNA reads TGTGCCAGCAGTGCGGGGTGGGGTGATGAAAAACTGTTTTTT. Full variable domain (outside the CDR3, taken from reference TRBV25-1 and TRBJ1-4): EADIYQTPRYLVIGTGKKITLECSQTMGHDKMYWYQQDPGMELHLIHYSYGVNSTEKGDLSSESTVSRIRTEHFPLTLESARPSHTSQYLCASSAGWGDEKLFFGSGTQLSVL.

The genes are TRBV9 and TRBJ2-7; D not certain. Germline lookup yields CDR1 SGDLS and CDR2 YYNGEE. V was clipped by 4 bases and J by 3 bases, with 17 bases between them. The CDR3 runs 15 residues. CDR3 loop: CASSPSGSRGYEQYF. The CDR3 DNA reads TGTGCCAGCAGCCCCTCGGGCAGCCGCGGCTACGAGCAGTACTTC.

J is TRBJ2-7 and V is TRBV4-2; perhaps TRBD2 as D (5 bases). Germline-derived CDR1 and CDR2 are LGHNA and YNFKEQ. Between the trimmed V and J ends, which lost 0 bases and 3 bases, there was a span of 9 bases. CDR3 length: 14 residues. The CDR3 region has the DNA TGTGCCAGCAGCCAAGATAGCGTAAACTACGAGCAGTACTTC. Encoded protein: CASSQDSVNYEQYF.

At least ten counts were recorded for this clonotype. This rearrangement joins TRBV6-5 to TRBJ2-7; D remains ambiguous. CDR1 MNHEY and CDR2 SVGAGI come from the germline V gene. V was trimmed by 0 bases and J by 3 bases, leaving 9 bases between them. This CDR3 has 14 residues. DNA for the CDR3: TGTGCCAGCAGTTACTCACGGGTGAGCTACGAGCAGTACTTC. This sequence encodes CASSYSRVSYEQYF.

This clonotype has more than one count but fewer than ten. The CDR3 DNA reads TGTGCCAGTAGTCCCCGGGACGCTTACTATAGCAATCAGCCCCAGCATTTT. Translation gives CASSPRDAYYSNQPQHF. This sequence joins TRBV19 and TRBJ1-5; perhaps TRBD1 as D (5 bases). Trimming took 5 bases from V and 0 from J, leaving 17 bases between them. CDR1 and CDR2 (germline): LNHDA, SQIVND (reference sequence). This CDR3 has 17 amino acids.

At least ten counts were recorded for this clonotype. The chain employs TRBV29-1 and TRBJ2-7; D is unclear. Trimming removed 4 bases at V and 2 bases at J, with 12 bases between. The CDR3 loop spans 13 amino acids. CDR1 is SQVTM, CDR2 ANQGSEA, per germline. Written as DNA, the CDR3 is TGCAGCGTTGTCCGGAATCTACCCTACGAGCAGTACTTC. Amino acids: CSVVRNLPYEQYF.

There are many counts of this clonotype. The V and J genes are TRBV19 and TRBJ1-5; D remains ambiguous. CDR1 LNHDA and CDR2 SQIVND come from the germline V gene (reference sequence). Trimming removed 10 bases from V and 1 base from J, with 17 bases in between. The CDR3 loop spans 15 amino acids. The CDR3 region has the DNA TGTGCCACCCTACCAAGGCACTACAGCAATCAGCCCCAGCATTTT. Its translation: CATLPRHYSNQPQHF.